The clone carrying this T cell receptor beta chain appeared a few times. Its antigen remains unidentified. These data belong to a study of T cells in Graves' hyperthyroidism and ophthalmopathy. Study-wide points: Model predictions of ophthalmopathy came a median approximately 6 months before onset.

From germline, CDR1 is MNHEY and CDR2 SVGAGI. The CDR3 contains 17 residues. Trimming at V came to 4 bases and at J to 0 bases, leaving 6 bases not matched to a gene. Graves' hyperthyroidism was deemed stable given no ophthalmopathy progression within 18 months. Those with hyperthyroidism were 18 to 65 years old, newly diagnosed, and ill for under 2 months. In making diagnoses, clinical symptoms, serum thyroxine and TRAb, thyroid ultrasound and orbital computed tomography were all used. Regions amplified from RNA transcripts were the TCR beta CDR3 regions. Researchers ran a first-round RT-PCR on the TCR CDR3 using the HTBI primer set. TCRdb itself ran the multiplex PCR reads through MiXCR, one entry per CDR3 protein. The repertoire consists of around 760,000 distinct CDR3 sequences, with roughly a third occurring once and the leading ten covering roughly 30%.

The chain couples TRBV6-5 to TRBJ2-2; 9 nucleotides agree with TRBD2. The clonotype originates from a woman in her 40s with Graves' hyperthyroidism. Sequencing was done on a sample of blood. The CDR3 bases are TGTGCCAGCAGTTTCGATATAGCGGGAGCGAACACCGGGGAGCTGTTTTTT. Translated: CASSFDIAGANTGELFF.